This entry describes one TCR beta chain. V lost 4 bases and J lost 3; bases outside the gene matches: 10. CDR3 size: 16 residues. Germline CDR1 is SNHLY and CDR2 is FYNNEI. This record comes from a study of shared clonotypes between healthy human individuals. This table comes from immunoSEQ multiplex PCR, and its TCRdb copy is limited to in-frame clones, with some not included. The data show 850,000 to 1,200,000 clones, about 77% seen once. The specimen was memory CD4+ T cells sorted from blood. Documented subset: CD45RA-negative fraction. The chain is built from TRBV2 and TRBJ2-3, with 7 bases matching TRBD2. This sequence was found in a man between 18 and 35 years old in good health. Here the CDR3 DNA reads TGTGCCAGCAGTGTGCGGTCCCCCGGGGGGACAGATACGCAGTATTTT. Its translation: CASSVRSPGGTDTQYF. Supplemented by reference TRBV2 and TRBJ2-3, the full variable domain reads EPEVTQTPSHQVTQMGQEVILRCVPISNHLYFYWYRQILGQKVEFLVSFYNNEISEKSEIFDDQFSVERPDGSNFTLKIRSTKLEDSAMYFCASSVRSPGGTDTQYFGPGTRLTVL.